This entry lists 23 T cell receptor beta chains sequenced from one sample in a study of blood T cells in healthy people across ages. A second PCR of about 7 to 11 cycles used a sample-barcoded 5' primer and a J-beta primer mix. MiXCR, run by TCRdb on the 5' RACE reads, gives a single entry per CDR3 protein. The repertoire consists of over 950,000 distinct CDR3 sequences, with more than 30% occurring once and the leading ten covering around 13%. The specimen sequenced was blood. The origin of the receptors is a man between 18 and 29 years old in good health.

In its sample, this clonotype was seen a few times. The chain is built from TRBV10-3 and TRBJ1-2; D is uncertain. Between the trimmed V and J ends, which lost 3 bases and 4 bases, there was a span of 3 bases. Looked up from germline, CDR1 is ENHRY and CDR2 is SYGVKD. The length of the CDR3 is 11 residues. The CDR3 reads CAISDCYGYTF. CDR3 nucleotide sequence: TGTGCCATCAGTGACTGCTATGGCTACACCTTC.

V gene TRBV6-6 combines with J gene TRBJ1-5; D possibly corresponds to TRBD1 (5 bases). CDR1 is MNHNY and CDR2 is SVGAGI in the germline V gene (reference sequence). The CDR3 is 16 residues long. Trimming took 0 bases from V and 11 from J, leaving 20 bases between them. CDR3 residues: CASSYSLDTPRETQHF. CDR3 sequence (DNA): TGTGCCAGCAGTTACTCGTTGGACACCCCCAGAGAGACCCAGCATTTT.

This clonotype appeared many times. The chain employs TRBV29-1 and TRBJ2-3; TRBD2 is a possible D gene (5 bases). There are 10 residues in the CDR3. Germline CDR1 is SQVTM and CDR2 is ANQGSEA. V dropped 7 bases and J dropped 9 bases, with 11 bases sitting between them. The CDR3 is CSAIQRTQYF. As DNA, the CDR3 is TGCAGCGCAATTCAGCGGACGCAGTATTTT.

The CDR3 protein is CASSPGWGNTEAFF. CDR3 DNA sequence: TGTGCCAGCAGTCCAGGGTGGGGGAACACTGAAGCTTTCTTT. The chain carries TRBV7-2 and TRBJ1-1; tentative D call: TRBD1 (5 bases). Looked up from germline, CDR1 is SGHTA and CDR2 is FQGNSA. The CDR3 runs to 14 residues. V was shortened by 6 bases and J by 1 base, with 12 bases between the two germline ends.

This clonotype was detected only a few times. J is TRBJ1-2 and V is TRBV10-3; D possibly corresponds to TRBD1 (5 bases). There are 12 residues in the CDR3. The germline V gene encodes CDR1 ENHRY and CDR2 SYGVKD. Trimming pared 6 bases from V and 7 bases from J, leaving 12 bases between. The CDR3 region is CAIRGELGGYTF. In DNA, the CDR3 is TGTGCCATCAGAGGGGAACTAGGTGGCTACACCTTC.

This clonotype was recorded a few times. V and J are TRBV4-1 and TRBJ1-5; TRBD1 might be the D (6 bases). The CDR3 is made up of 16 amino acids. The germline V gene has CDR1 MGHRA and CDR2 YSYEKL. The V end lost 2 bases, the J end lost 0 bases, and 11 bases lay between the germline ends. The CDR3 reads CASSQRTANSNQPQHF. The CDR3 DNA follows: TGCGCCAGCAGCCAAAGGACAGCAAATAGCAATCAGCCCCAGCATTTT.

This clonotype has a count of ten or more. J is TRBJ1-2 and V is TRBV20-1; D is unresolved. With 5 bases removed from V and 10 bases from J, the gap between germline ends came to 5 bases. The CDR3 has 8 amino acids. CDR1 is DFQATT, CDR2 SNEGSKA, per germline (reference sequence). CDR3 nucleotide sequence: TGCAGTGCTGGACCCTACACCTTC. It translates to CSAGPYTF.

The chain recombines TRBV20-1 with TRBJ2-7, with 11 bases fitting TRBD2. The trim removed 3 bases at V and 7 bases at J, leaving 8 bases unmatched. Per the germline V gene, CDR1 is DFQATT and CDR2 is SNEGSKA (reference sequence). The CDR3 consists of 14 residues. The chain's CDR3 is CSASPTSGAGEQYF. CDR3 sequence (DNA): TGCAGTGCTAGCCCGACTAGCGGGGCTGGGGAGCAGTACTTC.

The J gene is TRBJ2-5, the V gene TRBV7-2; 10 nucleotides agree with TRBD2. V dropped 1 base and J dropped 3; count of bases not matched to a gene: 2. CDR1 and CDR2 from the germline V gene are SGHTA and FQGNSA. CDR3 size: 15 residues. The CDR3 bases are TGTGCCAGCAGCTTAGTCGGGACTAGCGAAGAGACCCAGTACTTC. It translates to CASSLVGTSEETQYF.

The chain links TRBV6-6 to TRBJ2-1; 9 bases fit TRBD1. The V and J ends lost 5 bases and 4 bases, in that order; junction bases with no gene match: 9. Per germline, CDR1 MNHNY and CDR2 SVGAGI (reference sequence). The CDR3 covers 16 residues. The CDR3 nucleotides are TGTGCCAGCAGTAGGGGCGGGACAGGGATTTACAATGAGCAGTTCTTC. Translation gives CASSRGGTGIYNEQFF.

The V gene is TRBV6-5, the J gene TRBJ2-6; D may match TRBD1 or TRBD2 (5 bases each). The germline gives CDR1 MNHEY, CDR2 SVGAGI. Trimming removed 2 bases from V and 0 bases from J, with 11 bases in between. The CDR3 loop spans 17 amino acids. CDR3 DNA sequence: TGTGCCAGCAGTTACCGGGACCCCCTCTCTGGGGCCAACGTCCTGACTTTC. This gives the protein CASSYRDPLSGANVLTF.

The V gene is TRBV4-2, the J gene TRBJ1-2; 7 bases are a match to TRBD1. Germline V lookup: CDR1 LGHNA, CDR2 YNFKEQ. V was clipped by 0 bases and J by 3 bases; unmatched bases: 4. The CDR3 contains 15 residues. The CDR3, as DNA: TGTGCCAGCAGCCAAGATAGTACAGGGGACTATGGCTACACCTTC. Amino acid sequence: CASSQDSTGDYGYTF.

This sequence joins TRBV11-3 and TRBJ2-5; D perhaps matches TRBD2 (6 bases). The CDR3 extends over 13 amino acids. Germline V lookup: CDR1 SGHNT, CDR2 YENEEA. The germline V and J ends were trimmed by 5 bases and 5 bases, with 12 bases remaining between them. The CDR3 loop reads CASSPSSEETQYF. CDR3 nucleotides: TGTGCCAGCAGCCCTTCTAGCGAGGAGACCCAGTACTTC.

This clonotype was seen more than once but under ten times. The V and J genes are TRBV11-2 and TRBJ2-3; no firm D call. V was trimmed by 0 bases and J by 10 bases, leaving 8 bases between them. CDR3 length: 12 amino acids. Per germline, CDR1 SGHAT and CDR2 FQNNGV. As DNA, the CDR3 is TGTGCCAGCAGCTTAGAACTGAGTTCGCAGTATTTT. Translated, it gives CASSLELSSQYF.

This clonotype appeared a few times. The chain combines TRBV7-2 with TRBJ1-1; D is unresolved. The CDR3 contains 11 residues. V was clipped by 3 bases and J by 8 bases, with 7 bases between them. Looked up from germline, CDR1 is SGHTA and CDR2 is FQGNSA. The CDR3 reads CASSFASEAFF. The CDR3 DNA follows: TGTGCCAGCAGCTTCGCAAGCGAAGCTTTCTTT.

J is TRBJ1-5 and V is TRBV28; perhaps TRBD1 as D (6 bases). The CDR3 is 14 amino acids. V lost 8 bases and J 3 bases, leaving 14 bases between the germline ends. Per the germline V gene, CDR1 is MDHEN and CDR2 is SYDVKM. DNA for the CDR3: TGTGCCAGCTTGGGACAATACCTCAATCAGCCCCAGCATTTT. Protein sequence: CASLGQYLNQPQHF.

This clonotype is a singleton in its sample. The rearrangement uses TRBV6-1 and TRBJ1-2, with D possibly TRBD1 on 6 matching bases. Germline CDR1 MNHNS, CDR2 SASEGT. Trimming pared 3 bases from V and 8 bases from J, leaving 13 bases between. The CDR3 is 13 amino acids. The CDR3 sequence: CASSDTGSGGYTF. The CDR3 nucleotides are TGTGCCAGCAGTGACACAGGGTCAGGCGGCTACACCTTC.

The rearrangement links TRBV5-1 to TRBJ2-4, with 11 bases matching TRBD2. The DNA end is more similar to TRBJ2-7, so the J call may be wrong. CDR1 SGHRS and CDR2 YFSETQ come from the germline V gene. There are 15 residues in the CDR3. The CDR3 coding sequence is TGCGCCAGCAGCTTAAGGACTAGCGGGCGTTACGAGCAGTACTTC. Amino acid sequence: CASSLRTSGRYEQYF.

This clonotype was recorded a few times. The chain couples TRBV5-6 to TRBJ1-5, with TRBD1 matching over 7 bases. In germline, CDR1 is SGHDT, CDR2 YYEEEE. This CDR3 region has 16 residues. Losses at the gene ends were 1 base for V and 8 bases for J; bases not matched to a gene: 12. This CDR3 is CASSLFLRDSSKPQHF. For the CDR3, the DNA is TGTGCCAGCAGCTTGTTTCTCCGGGACAGCTCCAAGCCCCAGCATTTT. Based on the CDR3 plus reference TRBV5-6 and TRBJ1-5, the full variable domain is DAGVTQSPTHLIKTRGQQVTLRCSPKSGHDTVSWYQQALGQGPQFIFQYYEEEERQRGNFPDRFSGHQFPNYSSELNVNALLLGDSALYLCASSLFLRDSSKPQHFGDGTRLSIL.

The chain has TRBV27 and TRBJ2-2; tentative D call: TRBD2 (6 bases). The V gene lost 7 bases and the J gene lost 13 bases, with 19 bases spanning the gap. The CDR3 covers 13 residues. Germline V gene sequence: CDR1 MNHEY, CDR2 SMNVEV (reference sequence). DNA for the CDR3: TGTGCCAGCAAGTGGGGAACGGAGGGCGCGCTGTTTTTT. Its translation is CASKWGTEGALFF.

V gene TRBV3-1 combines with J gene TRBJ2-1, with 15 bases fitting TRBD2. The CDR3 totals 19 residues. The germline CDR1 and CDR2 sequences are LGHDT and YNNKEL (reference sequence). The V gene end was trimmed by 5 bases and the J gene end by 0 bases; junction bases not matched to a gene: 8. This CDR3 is CASSGAGTSGGSSYNEQFF. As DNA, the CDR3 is TGTGCCAGCAGCGGGGCCGGGACTAGCGGGGGGAGCTCCTACAATGAGCAGTTCTTC.

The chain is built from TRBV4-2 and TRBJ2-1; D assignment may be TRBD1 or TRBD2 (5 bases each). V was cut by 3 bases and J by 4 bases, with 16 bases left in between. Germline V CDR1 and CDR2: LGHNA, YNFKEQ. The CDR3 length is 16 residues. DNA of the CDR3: TGTGCCAGCAGCCACACCGTCTCCGGGGCATACAATGAGCAGTTCTTC. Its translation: CASSHTVSGAYNEQFF.

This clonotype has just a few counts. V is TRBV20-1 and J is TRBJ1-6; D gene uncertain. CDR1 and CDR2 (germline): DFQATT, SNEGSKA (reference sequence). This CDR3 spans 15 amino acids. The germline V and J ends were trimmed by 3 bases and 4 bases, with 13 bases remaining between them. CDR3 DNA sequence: TGCAGTGCTAGGGAACCACCGGGGTATAATTCACCCCTCCACTTT. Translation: CSAREPPGYNSPLHF.